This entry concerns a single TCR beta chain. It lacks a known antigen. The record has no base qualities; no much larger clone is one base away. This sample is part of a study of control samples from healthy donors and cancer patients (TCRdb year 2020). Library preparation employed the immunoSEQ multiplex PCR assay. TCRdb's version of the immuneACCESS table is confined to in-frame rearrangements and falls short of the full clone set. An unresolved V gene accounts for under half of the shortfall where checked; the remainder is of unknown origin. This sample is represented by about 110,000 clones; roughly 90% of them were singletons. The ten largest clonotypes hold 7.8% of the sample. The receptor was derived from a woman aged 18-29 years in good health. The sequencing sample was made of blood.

The CDR3 protein is CASRGRGNEQFF. The base sequence is TGTGCCAGCAGGGGGCGCGGGAATGAGCAGTTCTTC. The V and J segments used are TRBV12-3 or TRBV12-4 and TRBJ2-1; the D gene is possibly TRBD1 or TRBD2, each agreeing over 5 bases. CDR3 length: 12 amino acids, cysteine to phenylalanine. The kept DNA is CDR3 alone, 36 bases in frame from the first base. V lost 6 bases and J lost 7 bases; the stretch between them is 10 bases long.